This T cell receptor beta chain is from a study of blood T cells in healthy people across ages. Findings of the study overall: The study lacked donor CMV status, which possibly confounded expanded clonotype changes.

Alongside a J-beta primer mix, a sample-barcoded 5' primer served in a second PCR lasting 7 to 11 cycles. TCRdb re-derived calls from the 5' RACE reads in MiXCR, one entry per CDR3 protein. The data hold roughly 1,500,000 distinct CDR3 sequences, with roughly 45% observed a single time. Regarding this clonotype: What it binds is unknown.

The sample taken for sequencing was blood. The receptor was derived from a woman under 30 in good health.

CDR3 in DNA: TGTGCCAGCTCACCCCTATCGTCCGGGGAGCTGTTTTTT. Translating gives CASSPLSSGELFF. This chain uses TRBV18 with TRBJ2-2; D is uncertain. Germline values: CDR1 KGHSH, CDR2 LQKENI. Between the trimmed V and J ends, which lost 3 bases and 6 bases, there was a span of 8 bases. This CDR3 comprises 13 residues.